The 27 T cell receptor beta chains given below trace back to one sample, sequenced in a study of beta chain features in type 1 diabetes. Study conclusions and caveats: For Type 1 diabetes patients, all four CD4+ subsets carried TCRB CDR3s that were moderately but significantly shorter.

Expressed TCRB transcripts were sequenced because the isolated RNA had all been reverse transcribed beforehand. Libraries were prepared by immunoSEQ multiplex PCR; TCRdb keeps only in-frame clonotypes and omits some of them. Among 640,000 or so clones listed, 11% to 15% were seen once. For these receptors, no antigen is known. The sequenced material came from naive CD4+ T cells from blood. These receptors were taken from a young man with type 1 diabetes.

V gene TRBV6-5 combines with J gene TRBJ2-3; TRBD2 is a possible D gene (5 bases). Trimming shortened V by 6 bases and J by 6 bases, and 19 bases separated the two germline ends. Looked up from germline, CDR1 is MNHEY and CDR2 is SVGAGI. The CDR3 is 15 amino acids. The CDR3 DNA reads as TGTGCCAGCAGCCCCACCCGGACTGCGGTCGATACGCAGTATTTT. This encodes CASSPTRTAVDTQYF.

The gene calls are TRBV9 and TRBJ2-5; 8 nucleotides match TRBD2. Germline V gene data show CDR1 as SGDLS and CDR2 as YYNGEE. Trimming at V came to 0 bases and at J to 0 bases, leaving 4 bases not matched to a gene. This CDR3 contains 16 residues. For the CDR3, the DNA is TGTGCCAGCAGCGTAGGGGTAGCGGGGTACCAAGAGACCCAGTACTTC. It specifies CASSVGVAGYQETQYF.

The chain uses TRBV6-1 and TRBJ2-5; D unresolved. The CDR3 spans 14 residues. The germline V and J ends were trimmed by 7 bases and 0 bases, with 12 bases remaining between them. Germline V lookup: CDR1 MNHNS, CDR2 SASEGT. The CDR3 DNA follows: TGTGCCAGCACCGGTCTTGGGTACCAAGAGACCCAGTACTTC. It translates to CASTGLGYQETQYF.

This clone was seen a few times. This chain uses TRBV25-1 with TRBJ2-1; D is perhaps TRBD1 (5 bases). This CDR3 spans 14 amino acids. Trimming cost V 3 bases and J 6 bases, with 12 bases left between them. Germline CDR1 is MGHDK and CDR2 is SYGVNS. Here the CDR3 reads CASSETYRLNEQFF. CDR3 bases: TGTGCCAGCAGTGAGACATACAGGCTCAATGAGCAGTTCTTC.

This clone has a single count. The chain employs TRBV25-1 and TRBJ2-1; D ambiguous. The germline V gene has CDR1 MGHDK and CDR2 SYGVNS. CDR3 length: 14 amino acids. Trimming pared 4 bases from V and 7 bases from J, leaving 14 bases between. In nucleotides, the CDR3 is TGTGCCAGCAGTGGACATAACTCCCTAAATGAGCAGTTCTTC. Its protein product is CASSGHNSLNEQFF.

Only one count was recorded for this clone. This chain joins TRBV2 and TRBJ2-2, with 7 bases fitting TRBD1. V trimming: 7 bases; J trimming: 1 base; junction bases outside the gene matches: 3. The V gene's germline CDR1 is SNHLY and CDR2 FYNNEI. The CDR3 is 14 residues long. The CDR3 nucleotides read TGTGCCAGCAAGAGGACAGGGAACACCGGGGAGCTGTTTTTT. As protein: CASKRTGNTGELFF.

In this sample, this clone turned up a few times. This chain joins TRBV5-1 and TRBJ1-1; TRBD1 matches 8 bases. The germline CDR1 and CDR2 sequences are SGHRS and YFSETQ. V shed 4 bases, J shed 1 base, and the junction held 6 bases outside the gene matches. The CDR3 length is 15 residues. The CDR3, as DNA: TGCGCCAGCAGCCCGGCAGACAGGGGGAACACTGAAGCTTTCTTT. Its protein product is CASSPADRGNTEAFF.

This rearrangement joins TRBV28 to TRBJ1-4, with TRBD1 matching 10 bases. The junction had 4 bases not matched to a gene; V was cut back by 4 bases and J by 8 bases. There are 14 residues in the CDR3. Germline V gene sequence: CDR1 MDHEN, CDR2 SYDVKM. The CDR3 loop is CASSSPGQGEKLFF. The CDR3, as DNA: TGTGCCAGCAGTTCCCCGGGACAGGGGGAAAAACTGTTTTTT. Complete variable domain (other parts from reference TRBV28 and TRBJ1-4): DVKVTQSSRYLVKRTGEKVFLECVQDMDHENMFWYRQDPGLGLRLIYFSYDVKMKEKGDIPEGYSVSREKKERFSLILESASTNQTSMYLCASSSPGQGEKLFFGSGTQLSVL.

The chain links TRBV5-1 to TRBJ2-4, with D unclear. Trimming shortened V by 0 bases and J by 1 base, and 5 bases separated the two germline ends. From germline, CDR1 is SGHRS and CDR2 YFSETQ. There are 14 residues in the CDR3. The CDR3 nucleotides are TGCGCCAGCAGCTTGGGGGCTGCCAAAAACATTCAGTACTTC. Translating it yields CASSLGAAKNIQYF.

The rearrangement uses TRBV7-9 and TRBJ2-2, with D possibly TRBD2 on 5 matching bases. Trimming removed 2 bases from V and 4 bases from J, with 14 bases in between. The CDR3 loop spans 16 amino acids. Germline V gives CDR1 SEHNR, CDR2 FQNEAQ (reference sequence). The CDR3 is CASSLSAGGLTGELFF. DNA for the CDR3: TGTGCCAGCAGCTTATCTGCGGGCGGACTCACCGGGGAGCTGTTTTTT.

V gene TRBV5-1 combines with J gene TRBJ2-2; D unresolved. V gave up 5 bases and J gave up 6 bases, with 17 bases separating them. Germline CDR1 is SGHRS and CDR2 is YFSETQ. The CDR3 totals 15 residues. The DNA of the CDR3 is TGCGCCAGCAGGACCGGATCCGTTGCGCCCGGGGAGCTGTTTTTT. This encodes CASRTGSVAPGELFF. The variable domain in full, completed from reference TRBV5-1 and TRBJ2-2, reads KAGVTQTPRYLIKTRGQQVTLSCSPISGHRSVSWYQQTPGQGLQFLFEYFSETQRNKGNFPGRFSGRQFSNSRSEMNVSTLELGDSALYLCASRTGSVAPGELFFGEGSRLTVL.

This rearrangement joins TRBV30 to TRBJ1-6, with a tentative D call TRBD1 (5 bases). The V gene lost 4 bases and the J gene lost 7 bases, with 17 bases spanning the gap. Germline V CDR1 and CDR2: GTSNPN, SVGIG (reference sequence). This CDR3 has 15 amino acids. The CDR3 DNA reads TGTGCCTGGAAGGCAGGGACCCTCTGGAATTCACCCCTCCACTTT. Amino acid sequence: CAWKAGTLWNSPLHF.

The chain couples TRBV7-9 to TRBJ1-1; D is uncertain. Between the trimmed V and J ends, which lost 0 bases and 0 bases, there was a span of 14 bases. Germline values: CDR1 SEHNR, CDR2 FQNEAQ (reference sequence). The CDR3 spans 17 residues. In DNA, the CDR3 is TGTGCCAGCAGCTTAGCGGCAAGTGGTGGGGTGAACACTGAAGCTTTCTTT. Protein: CASSLAASGGVNTEAFF.

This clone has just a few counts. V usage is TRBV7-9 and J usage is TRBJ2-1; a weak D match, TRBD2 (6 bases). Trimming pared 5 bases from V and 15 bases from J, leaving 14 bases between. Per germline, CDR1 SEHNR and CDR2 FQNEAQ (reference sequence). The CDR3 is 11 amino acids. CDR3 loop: CASSVGGLLFF. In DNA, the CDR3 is TGTGCCAGCAGCGTGGGGGGTCTTTTGTTCTTC.

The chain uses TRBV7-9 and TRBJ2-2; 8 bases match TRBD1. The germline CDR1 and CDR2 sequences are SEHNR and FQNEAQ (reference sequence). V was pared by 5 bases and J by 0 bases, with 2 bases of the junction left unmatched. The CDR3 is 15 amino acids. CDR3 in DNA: TGTGCCAGCAGCCCGGGACAGGCGAACACCGGGGAGCTGTTTTTT. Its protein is CASSPGQANTGELFF.

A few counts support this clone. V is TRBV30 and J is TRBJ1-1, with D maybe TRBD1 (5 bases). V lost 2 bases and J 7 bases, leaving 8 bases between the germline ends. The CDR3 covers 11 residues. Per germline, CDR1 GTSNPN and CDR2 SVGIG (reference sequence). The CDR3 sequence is CAWSRQIEAFF. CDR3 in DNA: TGTGCCTGGAGTCGACAGATTGAAGCTTTCTTT.

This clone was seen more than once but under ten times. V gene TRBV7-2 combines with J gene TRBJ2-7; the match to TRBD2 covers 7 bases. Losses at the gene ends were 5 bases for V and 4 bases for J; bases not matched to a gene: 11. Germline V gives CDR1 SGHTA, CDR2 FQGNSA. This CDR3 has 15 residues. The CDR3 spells CASSPPAGALYEQYF. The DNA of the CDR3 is TGTGCCAGCAGCCCCCCTGCGGGAGCCCTATACGAGCAGTACTTC. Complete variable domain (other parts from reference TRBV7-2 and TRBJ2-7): GAGVSQSPSNKVTEKGKDVELRCDPISGHTALYWYRQSLGQGLEFLIYFQGNSAPDKSGLPSDRFSAERTGGSVSTLTIQRTQQEDSAVYLCASSPPAGALYEQYFGPGTRLTVT.

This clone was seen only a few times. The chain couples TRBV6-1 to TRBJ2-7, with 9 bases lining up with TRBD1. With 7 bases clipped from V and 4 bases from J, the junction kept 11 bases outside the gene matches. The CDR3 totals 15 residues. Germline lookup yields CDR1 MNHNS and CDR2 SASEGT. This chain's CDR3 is CASIRHGQGKYEQYF. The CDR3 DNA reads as TGTGCCAGCATCCGGCACGGACAGGGGAAATACGAGCAGTACTTC.

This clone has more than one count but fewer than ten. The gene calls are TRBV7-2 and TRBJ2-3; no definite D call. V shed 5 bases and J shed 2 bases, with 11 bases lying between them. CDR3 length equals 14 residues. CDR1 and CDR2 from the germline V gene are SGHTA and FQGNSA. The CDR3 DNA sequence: TGTGCCAGCAGCAGGATAGATTCCACAGATACGCAGTATTTT. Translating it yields CASSRIDSTDTQYF.

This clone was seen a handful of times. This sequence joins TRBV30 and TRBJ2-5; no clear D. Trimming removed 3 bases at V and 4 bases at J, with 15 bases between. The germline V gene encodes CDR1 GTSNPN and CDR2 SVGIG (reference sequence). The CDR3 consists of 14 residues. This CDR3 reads CAWRAPGARETQYF. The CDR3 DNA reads TGTGCCTGGAGGGCTCCGGGTGCCCGAGAGACCCAGTACTTC.

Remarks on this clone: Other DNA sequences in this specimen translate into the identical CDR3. This chain's CDR3 is CASSLDLGSYNEQFF. The CDR3 coding sequence is TGCGCCAGCAGCTTGGACCTCGGCTCCTACAATGAGCAGTTCTTC. V and J are TRBV5-1 and TRBJ2-1, with D unresolved. The CDR3 totals 15 residues. Trimming cost V 0 bases and J 0 bases, with 7 bases left between them. Germline CDR1 is SGHRS and CDR2 is YFSETQ.

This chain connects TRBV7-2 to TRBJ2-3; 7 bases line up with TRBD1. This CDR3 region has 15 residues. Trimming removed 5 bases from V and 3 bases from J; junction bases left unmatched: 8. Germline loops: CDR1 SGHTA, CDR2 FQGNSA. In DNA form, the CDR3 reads TGTGCCAGCAGCCCCCCGGGACAGTTGACAGATACGCAGTATTTT. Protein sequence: CASSPPGQLTDTQYF.

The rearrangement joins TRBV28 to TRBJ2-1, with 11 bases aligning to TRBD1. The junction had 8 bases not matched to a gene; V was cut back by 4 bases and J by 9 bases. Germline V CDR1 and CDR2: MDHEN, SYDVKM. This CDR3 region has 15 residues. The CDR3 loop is CASSSLDRGRVEQFF. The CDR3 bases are TGTGCCAGCAGTTCATTGGACAGGGGGCGCGTTGAGCAGTTCTTC.

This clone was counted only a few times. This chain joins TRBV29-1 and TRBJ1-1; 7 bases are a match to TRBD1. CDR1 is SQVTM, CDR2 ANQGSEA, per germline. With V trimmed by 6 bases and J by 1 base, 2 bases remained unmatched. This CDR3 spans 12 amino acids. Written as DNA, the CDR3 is TGCAGCGTGGGACAGAAGAACACTGAAGCTTTCTTT. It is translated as CSVGQKNTEAFF.

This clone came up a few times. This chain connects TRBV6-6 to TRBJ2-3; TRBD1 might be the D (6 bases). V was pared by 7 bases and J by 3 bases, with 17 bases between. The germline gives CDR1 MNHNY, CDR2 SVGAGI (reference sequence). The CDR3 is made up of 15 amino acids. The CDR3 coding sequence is TGTGCCAGCAATACAGGGACCGCCGAGACAGATACGCAGTATTTT. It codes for CASNTGTAETDTQYF.

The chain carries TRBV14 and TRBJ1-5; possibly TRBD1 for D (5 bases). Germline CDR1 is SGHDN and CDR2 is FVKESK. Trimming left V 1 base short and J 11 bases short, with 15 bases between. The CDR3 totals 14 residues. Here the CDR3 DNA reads TGTGCCAGCAGCCAAGTGGGACTCCCAGAGGCCCAGCATTTT. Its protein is CASSQVGLPEAQHF.

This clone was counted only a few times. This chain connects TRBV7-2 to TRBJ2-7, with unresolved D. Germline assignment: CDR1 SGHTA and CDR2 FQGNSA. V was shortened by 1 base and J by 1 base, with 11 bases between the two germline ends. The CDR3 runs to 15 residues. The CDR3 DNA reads TGTGCCAGCAGCTTAGATGTCACCGATTCCTACGAGCAGTACTTC. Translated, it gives CASSLDVTDSYEQYF.